This is a list of T cell receptor beta chains from one sample in a study of PD-1 blockade in classical Hodgkin lymphoma. Sequencing was performed with immunoSEQ multiplex PCR; in TCRdb, only in-frame clones are kept and a portion is missing. The sample holds about 41,000 clones, 76% seen once. The sample here was peripheral blood mononuclear cells (PBMCs), taken at baseline. These receptors were collected from a human donor with classical Hodgkin lymphoma. Each CDR3 is given with its conserved first and last residue. The D gene is left open where the match is weak. Only part of the rows carry a size: once, few, many, or a class if the clone is expanded.

clone size,V gene,D gene,J gene,CDR3 protein,CDR3 DNA
.,TRBV7-3,TRBD2,TRBJ2-2,CASSLRSTSGNTGELFF,TGTGCCAGCAGCTTAAGATCGACTAGCGGGAACACCGGGGAGCTGTTTTTT
few,TRBV6-5,TRBD2,TRBJ2-7,CASSSSLAGIYKQYF,TGTGCCAGCAGTTCTTCACTAGCGGGTATATATAAGCAGTACTTC
.,TRBV2,TRBD1,TRBJ1-1,CASLPSTGGNTEAFF,TGTGCCAGCCTACCTTCGACAGGGGGGAACACTGAAGCTTTCTTT
.,TRBV14,TRBD1,TRBJ2-4,CASSRQGTIQYF,TGTGCCAGCAGCCGACAGGGCACCATTCAGTACTTC
.,TRBV5-1,.,TRBJ1-1,CASSLGQGRTEAFF,TGCGCCAGCAGCTTGGGCCAGGGGAGGACTGAAGCTTTCTTT
medium-sized,TRBV9,.,TRBJ2-1,CASSTSDLGNEQFF,TGTGCCAGCAGCACCTCGGATCTAGGTAATGAGCAGTTCTTC
.,TRBV14,TRBD1,TRBJ2-5,CASSQGRTGGTETQYF,TGTGCCAGCAGCCAAGGGAGGACAGGGGGCACAGAGACCCAGTACTTC
.,TRBV7-3,TRBD2,TRBJ2-3,CASSHRTSGTGSVTDTQYF,TGTGCCAGCAGCCACCGGACTAGCGGGACGGGGAGTGTGACAGATACGCAGTATTTT
few,TRBV19,TRBD2,TRBJ2-1,CASSSPAGVGEQFF,TGTGCCAGTAGTAGTCCAGCGGGAGTGGGTGAGCAGTTCTTC
.,TRBV5-1,TRBD1,TRBJ2-7,CASSGGQGYTYEQYF,TGCGCCAGCAGCGGAGGACAGGGTTATACCTACGAGCAGTACTTC
.,TRBV7-6,.,TRBJ2-7,CASTEYRSPYEQYF,TGTGCCAGCACCGAGTACAGATCTCCCTACGAGCAGTACTTC
once,TRBV6-5,TRBD1,TRBJ1-6,CASRATGENSPLHF,TGTGCCAGCAGAGCCACAGGGGAGAATTCACCCCTCCACTTT
once,TRBV7-2,.,TRBJ2-1,CASSLGDPRYYNEQFF,TGTGCCAGCAGCTTAGGGGACCCCCGGTACTACAATGAGCAGTTCTTC
.,TRBV28,TRBD1,TRBJ1-5,CASSSYRGEQPQHF,TGTGCCAGCAGTTCATACAGGGGAGAGCAGCCCCAGCATTTT
.,TRBV6-1,TRBD1,TRBJ1-2,CASSARTGHNYGYTF,TGTGCCAGCAGCGCAAGGACAGGGCATAACTATGGCTACACCTTC
.,TRBV7-9,TRBD2,TRBJ2-1,CASSSTSGGSYNEQFF,TGTGCCAGCAGCTCGACTAGCGGTGGCTCCTACAATGAGCAGTTCTTC
.,TRBV27,.,TRBJ1-1,CASSTPGQSTEAFF,TGTGCCAGTTCTACTCCGGGCCAAAGCACGGAAGCTTTCTTT
.,TRBV21-1,.,TRBJ2-7,CASSKVVTAGTNEQYF,TGTGCCAGCAGCAAAGTTGTCACGGCGGGAACAAACGAGCAGTACTTC
once,TRBV6-1,TRBD1,TRBJ1-1,CASSFQGAGTEAFF,TGTGCCAGCAGTTTCCAGGGGGCGGGAACTGAAGCTTTCTTT
.,TRBV11-2,.,TRBJ2-5,CASSSMTGAQETQYF,TGTGCCAGCAGCTCTATGACCGGAGCCCAAGAGACCCAGTACTTC
.,TRBV28,.,TRBJ2-5,CASSHSKLGTQYF,TGTGCCAGCAGTCACAGTAAATTAGGGACCCAGTACTTC
.,TRBV10-3,.,TRBJ2-3,CASSDPPSALSTDTQYF,TGTGCCAGCAGTGACCCCCCTAGCGCTCTTAGCACAGATACGCAGTATTTT
.,TRBV27,TRBD2,TRBJ2-1,CASSSRTSGRAYNEQFF,TGTGCCAGCAGTTCACGGACTAGCGGGAGGGCCTACAATGAGCAGTTCTTC
.,TRBV4-1,TRBD1,TRBJ1-2,CASSQDSGGGYGYTF,TGCGCCAGCAGCCAAGATTCAGGGGGCGGGTATGGCTACACCTTC
once,TRBV19,TRBD1,TRBJ1-3,CASSTDRPLAGNTIYF,TGTGCCAGTAGTACGGACAGGCCTTTAGCTGGAAACACCATATATTTT
.,TRBV27,TRBD1,TRBJ1-4,CASSPTPFQGANEKLFF,TGTGCCAGCAGTCCAACCCCTTTTCAGGGGGCTAATGAAAAACTGTTTTTT
.,TRBV19,.,TRBJ2-7,CASSPRGSAASGEQYF,TGTGCCAGTAGCCCCCGGGGTAGCGCCGCCTCGGGAGAGCAGTACTTC
medium-sized,TRBV28,.,TRBJ2-3,CASSSPLGTSTDTQYF,TGTGCCAGCAGCTCCCCTCTAGGGACTAGCACAGATACGCAGTATTTT
.,TRBV9,.,TRBJ2-2,CASSVGVTGELFF,TGTGCCAGCAGCGTCGGAGTCACCGGGGAGCTGTTTTTT
.,TRBV7-3,TRBD1,TRBJ2-7,CASSLKPGQNYEQYF,TGTGCCAGCAGCTTAAAGCCGGGACAGAACTACGAGCAGTACTTC
once,TRBV7-3,.,TRBJ1-3,CASSFYGGASGNTIYF,TGTGCCAGCAGCTTCTACGGGGGCGCATCTGGAAACACCATATATTTT
once,TRBV27,.,TRBJ2-3,CASSFVPGGPGDTQYF,TGTGCCAGCAGTTTTGTCCCCGGGGGTCCAGGCGATACGCAGTATTTT
.,TRBV28,.,TRBJ1-3,CASSFRGSGNTIYF,TGTGCCAGCAGTTTTCGGGGGTCAGGAAACACCATATATTTT
.,TRBV28,.,TRBJ1-2,CASSGWYYGYTF,TGTGCCAGCAGCGGGTGGTACTATGGCTACACCTTC
.,TRBV19,TRBD1,TRBJ1-1,CASSITPDRIKAFF,TGTGCCAGTAGTATAACCCCGGACAGGATAAAAGCTTTCTTT
.,TRBV28,.,TRBJ1-5,CASSLSSGRQPQHF,TGTGCCAGCAGTTTATCGTCAGGGCGACAGCCCCAGCATTTT
.,TRBV6-5,.,TRBJ1-1,CASITAAFF,TGTGCCAGCATTACAGCCGCTTTCTTT
few,TRBV27,.,TRBJ1-4,CASSLSRRDKGHEKLFF,TGTGCCAGCAGTTTATCGAGAAGGGACAAGGGTCATGAAAAACTGTTTTTT
.,TRBV6-1,.,TRBJ1-2,CASSEVSNYGYTF,TGTGCCAGCAGTGAAGTGAGTAACTATGGCTACACCTTC
.,TRBV11-2,TRBD1,TRBJ1-2,CASSSQDRGYYGYTF,TGTGCCAGCAGCTCGCAGGACAGGGGGTACTATGGCTACACCTTC
.,TRBV7-2,.,TRBJ1-5,CASSLQVGQPQHF,TGTGCCAGCAGCTTACAGGTCGGTCAGCCCCAGCATTTT
.,TRBV23-1,TRBD1,TRBJ2-6,CASSDTTWTGSYGANVLTF,TGCGCCAGCAGCGATACTACTTGGACAGGGTCTTACGGGGCCAACGTCCTGACTTTC
.,TRBV6-6,.,TRBJ2-7,CASRTSRAYEQYF,TGTGCCAGCCGCACTAGCAGGGCCTACGAGCAGTACTTC
.,TRBV20-1,.,TRBJ1-1,CSAIAGTEAFF,TGCAGTGCTATTGCCGGGACTGAAGCTTTCTTT
few,TRBV6-1,TRBD2,TRBJ2-3,CASTPGLAHTDTQYF,TGTGCCAGCACTCCGGGACTAGCGCACACAGATACGCAGTATTTT
large,TRBV7-7,TRBD2,TRBJ2-1,CASSLELAGWGEQFF,TGTGCCAGCAGCTTAGAACTAGCGGGATGGGGTGAGCAGTTCTTC
many,TRBV28,.,TRBJ1-2,CASSRGYRGYTF,TGTGCCAGCAGTAGGGGGTATCGTGGCTACACCTTC
.,TRBV11-2,.,TRBJ1-6,CASSLDSYNSPLHF,TGTGCCAGCAGCTTAGACTCCTATAATTCACCCCTCCACTTT
.,TRBV7-9,TRBD2,TRBJ2-1,CASSSLQGLAGGPEFF,TGTGCCAGCAGCTCCCTTCAAGGACTAGCGGGAGGGCCGGAGTTCTTC
many,TRBV9,.,TRBJ2-7,CASSAVPGTTFYEQYF,TGTGCCAGCAGCGCCGTACCCGGGACCACCTTCTACGAGCAGTACTTC
.,TRBV29-1,.,TRBJ1-2,CSVVRALDYGYTF,TGCAGCGTTGTCCGCGCCCTAGACTATGGCTACACCTTC
.,TRBV28,TRBD1,TRBJ1-2,CASRGGQVLYGYTF,TGTGCCAGCAGGGGGGGACAGGTCCTCTATGGCTACACCTTC